This T cell receptor beta chain originates from a study of shared clonotypes between healthy human individuals. About the research overall: Each donor's CD4 naive and CD4 memory cells filled three plates apiece, CD8 naive two, and CD8 memory one. Study outcomes and limitations: Generally, naive subsets came out with larger estimated richness than memory subsets. Generation probability values for non-shared clonotypes were lower than those for clonotypes shared by all four donors.

In replicate PCRs of sorted subsets, about 220 ng DNA, approximately 32,000 T cell genomes, was used. Clones were sequenced by immunoSEQ multiplex PCR, and TCRdb holds only the in-frame ones, with some missing. The profile covers about 2.5 million clones, with 85% to 95% appearing a single time and 0.37% taken by the ten largest. From germline, CDR1 is GTSNPN and CDR2 SVGIG (reference sequence). This CDR3 region has 14 residues. V shed 2 bases and J 4 bases; nucleotides not matched to a gene: 5. Notes on this clone: The antigen remains undetermined.

This sequence joins TRBV30 and TRBJ2-5; TRBD2 matches at 9 bases. The sequence was collected from a man in his late teens or twenties in good health. Some clones in this sample may be carry-over from other donors' samples. Sequenced sample: naive CD4+ T cells from PBMCs. The subset was: CD45RA+ positively selected. Here the CDR3 reads CAWSTAGGRETQYF. DNA of the CDR3: TGTGCCTGGAGTACAGCGGGAGGCAGAGAGACCCAGTACTTC.